A selection of T cell receptor beta chains follows, all from one sample in a study of blood T cell repertoires in COVID-19. Assay: immunoSEQ multiplex PCR; the TCRdb copy retains only in-frame clones and omits some. The repertoire holds nearly 250,000 clones, with more than 80% as singletons. Sample: PBMCs or T cells enriched from blood (not recorded which). These receptors were obtained from a man in his fifties who had been exposed to COVID-19. CDR3s include the opening cysteine and the closing phenylalanine or tryptophan. The order of the fields is clone size, V gene, D gene, J gene, CDR3 protein, CDR3 DNA. D genes are given only for firm matches. The size entry is marked missing in some rows and otherwise reads once, few, many or a size class.

.	TRBV3-1/TRBV3-2	.	TRBJ1-1	CASSQGAANTEAFF	TGTGCCAGCAGCCAAGGGGCAGCGAACACTGAAGCTTTCTTT
once	TRBV5-6	.	TRBJ1-2	CASSLRTHSYTF	TGTGCCAGCAGCTTAAGGACACACTCCTACACCTTC
.	TRBV18	.	TRBJ2-5	CASSPGGGYSETQYF	TGTGCCAGCTCACCGGGAGGGGGATATTCGGAGACCCAGTACTTC
.	TRBV25-1	.	TRBJ2-1	CASSGFSSTNYNEQFF	TGTGCCAGCAGCGGTTTTTCTTCTACCAACTACAATGAGCAGTTCTTC
.	TRBV29-1	.	TRBJ2-6	CSVEGFGSSGANVLTF	TGCAGCGTTGAAGGGTTCGGTAGCTCTGGGGCCAACGTCCTGACTTTC
.	TRBV30	TRBD1	TRBJ1-2	CAWSVGLTGGGGYTF	TGTGCCTGGAGTGTAGGGCTGACAGGGGGCGGCGGCTACACCTTC
.	TRBV11-2	.	TRBJ1-2	CASSLQGKYGYTF	TGTGCCAGCAGCTTACAGGGGAAGTATGGCTACACCTTC
.	TRBV10-1	TRBD2	TRBJ2-2	CASKGLAANTGELFF	TGCGCCAGCAAGGGACTAGCGGCGAACACCGGGGAGCTGTTTTTT
.	TRBV28	.	TRBJ1-5	CASIDGGRQPQHF	TGTGCCAGCATCGACGGGGGACGGCAGCCCCAGCATTTT
.	TRBV28	.	TRBJ1-2	CASSYRQAYGYTF	TGTGCCAGCAGTTATAGACAGGCCTATGGCTACACCTTC
.	TRBV19	TRBD1	TRBJ1-5	CASSNRDRGSVGPQHF	TGTGCCAGTAGCAACCGGGACAGGGGATCCGTTGGGCCCCAGCATTTT
.	TRBV11-3	.	TRBJ2-7	CASSQGSSYEQYF	TGTGCCAGCAGCCAAGGGAGTTCCTACGAGCAGTACTTC
.	TRBV15	.	TRBJ2-3	CATSRDLGVRVDTQYF	TGTGCCACCAGCAGAGATTTGGGAGTTAGGGTAGATACGCAGTATTTT
.	TRBV28	TRBD1	TRBJ1-2	CASSSGTDYGYTF	TGTGCCAGCAGCTCAGGGACAGACTATGGCTACACCTTC
.	TRBV5-1	TRBD1	TRBJ2-7	CASSPLGGTGGYEQYF	TGCGCCAGCAGCCCGCTAGGGGGGACAGGGGGTTACGAGCAGTACTTC
.	TRBV28	TRBD2	TRBJ2-1	CASSWSGRAREQFF	TGTGCCAGCAGTTGGAGCGGGAGGGCCAGGGAGCAGTTCTTC
few	TRBV18	.	TRBJ1-1	CASSPGVNTEAFF	TGTGCCAGCTCACCAGGAGTGAACACTGAAGCTTTCTTT
.	TRBV5-1	.	TRBJ1-2	CASTPYRDIDYGYTF	TGCGCCAGCACCCCATACCGGGACATTGACTATGGCTACACCTTC
once	TRBV18	TRBD1	TRBJ1-2	CASTWDRSSYGYTF	TGTGCCAGCACCTGGGACAGGTCGAGCTATGGCTACACCTTC
.	TRBV27	TRBD1	TRBJ2-5	CASSISGTGAYETQYF	TGTGCCAGCAGTATATCCGGGACAGGGGCGTACGAGACCCAGTACTTC
.	TRBV27	.	TRBJ1-2	CASSREQGFRGYTF	TGTGCCAGCAGTAGAGAACAGGGATTCCGGGGCTACACCTTC
.	TRBV5-4	.	TRBJ1-2	CASSSRRSTNYGYTF	TGTGCCAGCAGCTCCCGACGGAGTACTAACTATGGCTACACCTTC
.	TRBV7-9	.	TRBJ1-2	CASSWATGRYGYTF	TGTGCCAGCAGCTGGGCGACAGGTCGCTATGGCTACACCTTC
.	TRBV29-1	TRBD2	TRBJ2-1	CSVLPTSGFNNEQFF	TGCAGCGTTCTCCCGACTAGCGGGTTTAACAATGAGCAGTTCTTC
.	TRBV18	.	TRBJ1-4	CASSPRQTLNEKLFF	TGTGCCAGCTCACCACGCCAGACTCTTAATGAAAAACTGTTTTTT
.	TRBV6-6	TRBD1	TRBJ2-7	CASSSTQGTEEYF	TGTGCCAGCAGTTCTACCCAGGGGACAGAGGAGTACTTC
.	TRBV7-9	.	TRBJ2-2	CASSPKGPGANTGELFF	TGTGCCAGCAGCCCGAAAGGGCCAGGGGCGAACACCGGGGAGCTGTTTTTT
.	TRBV28	TRBD1	TRBJ1-5	CASSPFDRGNQPQHF	TGTGCCAGCAGCCCCTTTGACAGGGGGAATCAGCCCCAGCATTTT
few	TRBV24-1	.	TRBJ2-7	CATSDFSSYEQYF	TGTGCCACCAGTGATTTTTCGTCTTACGAGCAGTACTTC
.	TRBV2	.	TRBJ1-2	CASSEGRSNYGYTF	TGTGCCAGCAGTGAAGGGCGGTCTAACTATGGCTACACCTTC
.	TRBV7-2	TRBD2	TRBJ2-1	CASSPLAGYNEQFF	TGTGCCAGCAGCCCACTAGCGGGTTACAATGAGCAGTTCTTC
few	TRBV28	.	TRBJ1-1	CASSLPTGQLTEAFF	TGTGCCAGCAGTCTCCCCACTGGACAGTTAACTGAAGCTTTCTTT
once	TRBV15	.	TRBJ1-4	CATSQSRGNEKLFF	TGTGCCACCAGCCAAAGCCGGGGTAATGAAAAACTGTTTTTT
.	TRBV3-1/TRBV3-2	.	TRBJ2-3	CASSRPGDTQYF	TGTGCCAGCAGCCGACCCGGGGATACGCAGTATTTT
.	TRBV27	.	TRBJ2-3	CASSLRPDSLAGTQYF	TGTGCCAGCAGTTTACGCCCGGACTCCCTAGCCGGTACGCAGTATTTT
.	TRBV7-6	.	TRBJ2-1	CASTDPRSLGQEQFF	TGTGCCAGCACCGATCCCCGATCGTTGGGGCAGGAGCAGTTCTTC
few	TRBV28	.	TRBJ1-2	CASSSSYGYTF	TGTGCCAGCAGTTCCAGCTATGGCTACACCTTC
.	TRBV5-1	TRBD1	TRBJ2-7	CASSLAWDSTTYEQYF	TGCGCCAGCAGCTTGGCCTGGGACAGCACTACCTACGAGCAGTACTTC
.	TRBV6-6	.	TRBJ2-2	CASSPGGSTTGELFF	TGTGCCAGCAGTCCTGGGGGCTCGACCACCGGGGAGCTGTTTTTT
.	TRBV30	TRBD1	TRBJ2-5	CAWSVLRGGRLRTGATQETQYF	TGTGCCTGGAGTGTACTCCGGGGTGGGCGGCTTCGGACAGGGGCCACCCAAGAGACCCAGTACTTC
.	TRBV29-1	.	TRBJ2-7	CSVVYLAAYEQYF	TGCAGCGTTGTTTATTTAGCGGCATACGAGCAGTACTTC
.	TRBV2	TRBD1	TRBJ2-5	CASSEEGQGGMTQYF	TGTGCCAGCAGTGAAGAAGGACAGGGGGGCATGACCCAGTACTTC
.	TRBV6-5	TRBD1	TRBJ2-3	CASRTGDTQYF	TGTGCCAGCAGGACAGGGGATACGCAGTATTTT